One and the same sample provided the 15 T cell receptor beta chains below, sequenced in a study of graft-versus-host responses after intestinal transplantation. TCRdb keeps only in-frame clones here, not all; method: immunoSEQ multiplex PCR. The sample consists of tens of thousands of clones, roughly 91% of them appearing once. No antigen is known for these receptors. The specimen was unstimulated CD4+ T cells sorted from spleen or lymph node cells, collected before intestinal transplant. Source of these receptors: a human donor who received an intestinal transplant.

The chain links TRBV7-8 to TRBJ2-1; 7 positions agree with TRBD1. Germline trimming cut 5 bases from V and 4 bases from J; bases unmatched to any gene: 8. Germline-derived CDR1 and CDR2 are SGHVS and FQNEAQ. The CDR3 length is 15 residues. The chain's CDR3 is CASSPDREWYNEQFF. In DNA, the CDR3 is TGTGCCAGCAGCCCCGACAGGGAATGGTACAATGAGCAGTTCTTC.

This clone was found once. This sequence joins TRBV18 and TRBJ1-2; D gene ambiguous. Germline lookup yields CDR1 KGHSH and CDR2 LQKENI. Trimming stripped 0 bases from V and 5 bases from J, with 10 bases between. The CDR3 covers 14 residues. CDR3 sequence: CASSPPGVEYGYTF. As DNA, the CDR3 is TGTGCCAGCTCACCACCGGGAGTGGAGTATGGCTACACCTTC.

The chain couples TRBV6-5 to TRBJ1-2, with TRBD1 identical over 10 bases. The CDR3 sequence is 13 residues long. Germline V lookup: CDR1 MNHEY, CDR2 SVGAGI. The junction had 6 bases not matched to a gene; V was cut back by 0 bases and J by 14 bases. The CDR3 protein is CASSYSRQGAPTF. The CDR3 nucleotides read TGTGCCAGCAGTTACTCACGACAGGGGGCGCCAACCTTC.

The genes are TRBV11-3 and TRBJ1-2, with D uncertain. Germline CDR1 is SGHNT and CDR2 is YENEEA. The CDR3 has 14 residues. The V end lost 5 bases, the J end lost 0 bases, and 10 bases lay between the germline ends. CDR3 protein: CASSPGGANYGYTF. The CDR3 nucleotides are TGTGCCAGCAGCCCAGGAGGCGCTAACTATGGCTACACCTTC. Full variable domain (remainder filled in from reference TRBV11-3 and TRBJ1-2): EAGVVQSPRYKIIEKKQPVAFWCNPISGHNTLYWYLQNLGQGPELLIRYENEEAVDDSQLPKDRFSAERLKGVDSTLKIQPAELGDSAVYLCASSPGGANYGYTFGSGTRLTVV.

In this sample, this clone turned up once. The rearrangement links TRBV27 to TRBJ1-4; 9 bases are shared with TRBD1. CDR1 MNHEY and CDR2 SMNVEV come from the germline V gene (reference sequence). The ends lost 4 bases at V and 7 bases at J; junction bases unmatched: 4. This CDR3 has 14 amino acids. For the CDR3, the DNA is TGTGCCAGCAGTTGGGGACAGGGTGGTGAAAAACTGTTTTTT. It codes for CASSWGQGGEKLFF.

The V and J genes are TRBV2 and TRBJ1-2; D uncertain. CDR3 length equals 13 residues. The V gene lost 3 bases and the J gene lost 2 bases, with 7 bases spanning the gap. Germline CDR1 reads SNHLY; CDR2 reads FYNNEI. CDR3 nucleotide sequence: TGTGCCAGCAGTGATTCGGGGAACTATGGCTACACCTTC. Translating gives CASSDSGNYGYTF.

J is TRBJ1-4 and V is TRBV4-1; TRBD1 might be the D (5 bases). The germline V gene encodes CDR1 MGHRA and CDR2 YSYEKL. The CDR3 contains 16 residues. V was trimmed by 2 bases and J by 8 bases, leaving 18 bases between them. CDR3 nucleotides: TGCGCCAGCAGCCAAAGGGGCAGGACCGGAGAGGAAAAACTGTTTTTT. Protein product: CASSQRGRTGEEKLFF.

This clone was picked up one time. The chain carries TRBV7-8 and TRBJ2-1, with unresolved D. This CDR3 has 10 amino acids. The germline gives CDR1 SGHVS, CDR2 FQNEAQ. The V gene lost 5 bases and the J gene lost 9 bases, with 5 bases spanning the gap. In nucleotides, the CDR3 is TGTGCCAGCAGCCACAGTGAGCAGTTCTTC. Its translation: CASSHSEQFF.

In its sample, this clone was seen once. The rearrangement joins TRBV2 to TRBJ1-5; D is unresolved. The CDR3 loop spans 15 amino acids. From germline, CDR1 is SNHLY and CDR2 FYNNEI. V shed 10 bases and J shed 0 bases, with 16 bases lying between them. The chain's CDR3 is CATSPGHDSNQPQHF. The CDR3 DNA sequence: TGTGCCACCTCCCCTGGGCACGATAGCAATCAGCCCCAGCATTTT. Full variable domain (outside the CDR3, taken from reference TRBV2 and TRBJ1-5): EPEVTQTPSHQVTQMGQEVILRCVPISNHLYFYWYRQILGQKVEFLVSFYNNEISEKSEIFDDQFSVERPDGSNFTLKIRSTKLEDSAMYFCATSPGHDSNQPQHFGDGTRLSIL.

V and J are TRBV5-8 and TRBJ1-2; D unclear. V was trimmed by 1 base and J by 5 bases, leaving 12 bases between them. CDR1 and CDR2 (germline): SGHTS, YDEGEE. The CDR3 contains 14 residues. CDR3 sequence reads: CASSLFRVSYGYTF. CDR3 DNA sequence: TGTGCCAGCAGCTTGTTCCGGGTTAGTTATGGCTACACCTTC. Variable domain in full (rest from reference TRBV5-8 and TRBJ1-2): EAGVTQSPTHLIKTRGQQATLRCSPISGHTSVYWYQQALGLGLQFLLWYDEGEERNRGNFPPRFSGRQFPNYSSELNVNALELEDSALYLCASSLFRVSYGYTFGSGTRLTVV.

The CDR3 DNA is TGTGCCAGTAGTATCTCACAGGGGAGCTCCTACAATGAGCAGTTCTTC. Its protein is CASSISQGSSYNEQFF. The chain carries TRBV19 and TRBJ2-1, with 7 bases that match TRBD1. The CDR3 contains 16 residues. CDR1 is LNHDA and CDR2 is SQIVND in the germline V gene (reference sequence). V trimming: 3 bases; J trimming: 0 bases; junction bases outside the gene matches: 5.

The genes are TRBV5-6 and TRBJ2-3; 9 bases map to TRBD2. The germline V gene has CDR1 SGHDT and CDR2 YYEEEE. J gave up 8 bases and V 6 bases, and 10 bases lay outside the gene matches. The CDR3 is made up of 14 amino acids. The CDR3 sequence is CASILAGNDGTQYF. CDR3 DNA sequence: TGTGCCAGCATCCTAGCGGGAAACGATGGTACGCAGTATTTT.

J is TRBJ1-1 and V is TRBV30; D is perhaps TRBD1 (6 bases). The germline V gene has CDR1 GTSNPN and CDR2 SVGIG (reference sequence). V lost 0 bases, J lost 1 base, and 15 bases lay in between. This CDR3 has 16 residues. Here the CDR3 DNA reads TGTGCCTGGAGTGTGGGTGGGACATCCAAGAACACTGAAGCTTTCTTT. Translated, it gives CAWSVGGTSKNTEAFF.

J is TRBJ2-7 and V is TRBV11-3; D remains ambiguous. Trimming shortened V by 0 bases and J by 2 bases, and 5 bases separated the two germline ends. This CDR3 region has 13 residues. Germline V lookup: CDR1 SGHNT, CDR2 YENEEA. This CDR3 reads CASSLDGPYEQYF. The DNA for the CDR3 is TGTGCCAGCAGCTTAGATGGCCCCTACGAGCAGTACTTC. Full variable domain (rest looked up from reference TRBV11-3 and TRBJ2-7): EAGVVQSPRYKIIEKKQPVAFWCNPISGHNTLYWYLQNLGQGPELLIRYENEEAVDDSQLPKDRFSAERLKGVDSTLKIQPAELGDSAVYLCASSLDGPYEQYFGPGTRLTVT.

The V gene is TRBV4-3, the J gene TRBJ1-2, with D possibly matching TRBD1 (6 bases). Deletions cut 1 base from V and 0 bases from J, with 21 bases between. CDR3 length: 19 amino acids. In germline, CDR1 is LGHNA, CDR2 YSLEER. The CDR3 DNA reads TGCGCCAGCAGCCAAGGTTTTTTTGACGGGGACATAACTAACTATGGCTACACCTTC. This sequence encodes CASSQGFFDGDITNYGYTF.